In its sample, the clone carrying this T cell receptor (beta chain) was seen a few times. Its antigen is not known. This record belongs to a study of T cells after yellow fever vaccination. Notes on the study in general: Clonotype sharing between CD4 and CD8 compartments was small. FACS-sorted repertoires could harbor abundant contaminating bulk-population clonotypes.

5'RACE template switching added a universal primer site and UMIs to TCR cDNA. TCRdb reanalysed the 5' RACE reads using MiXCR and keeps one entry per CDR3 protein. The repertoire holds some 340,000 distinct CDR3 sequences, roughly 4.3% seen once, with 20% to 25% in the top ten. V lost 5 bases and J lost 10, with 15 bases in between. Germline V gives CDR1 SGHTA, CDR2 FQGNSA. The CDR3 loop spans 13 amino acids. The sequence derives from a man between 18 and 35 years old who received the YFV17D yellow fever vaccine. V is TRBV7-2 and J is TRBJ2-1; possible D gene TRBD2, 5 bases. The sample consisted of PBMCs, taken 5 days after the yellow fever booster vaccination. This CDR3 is CASSPSIPQEQFF. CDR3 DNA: TGTGCCAGCAGCCCTAGCATCCCCCAAGAGCAGTTCTTC.